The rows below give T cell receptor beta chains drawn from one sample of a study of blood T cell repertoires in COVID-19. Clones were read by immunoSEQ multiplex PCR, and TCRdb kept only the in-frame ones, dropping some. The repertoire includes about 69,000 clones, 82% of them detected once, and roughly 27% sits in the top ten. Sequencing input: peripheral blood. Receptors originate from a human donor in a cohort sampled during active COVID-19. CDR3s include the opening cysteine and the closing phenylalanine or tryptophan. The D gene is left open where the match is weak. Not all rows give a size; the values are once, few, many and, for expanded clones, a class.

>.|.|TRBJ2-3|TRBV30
CAWSVVGGPTDTQYF
TGTGCCTGGAGTGTTGTCGGGGGGCCGACAGATACGCAGTATTTT
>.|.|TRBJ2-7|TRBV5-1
CASSHGRRARGEQYF
TGCGCCAGCAGCCATGGTCGCAGGGCCCGAGGCGAGCAGTACTTC
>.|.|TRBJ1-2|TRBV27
CASSPAGVPGYTF
TGTGCCAGCAGTCCTGCAGGGGTTCCCGGCTACACCTTC
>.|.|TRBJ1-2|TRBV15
CATTEGGQGMYGYTF
TGTGCCACCACCGAGGGGGGGCAGGGAATGTATGGCTACACCTTC
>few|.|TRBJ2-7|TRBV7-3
CASSLGRGTAEQYF
TGTGCCAGCAGCTTGGGCAGGGGAACGGCCGAGCAGTACTTC
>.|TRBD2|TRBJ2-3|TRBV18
CASSHRDEAGYTQYF
TGTGCCAGCTCCCACCGGGACGAAGCGGGATATACGCAGTATTTT
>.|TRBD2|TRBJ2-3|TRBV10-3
CAISEPRILAGAQDTQYF
TGTGCCATCAGTGAGCCAAGAATACTAGCGGGGGCTCAAGATACGCAGTATTTT
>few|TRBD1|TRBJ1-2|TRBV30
CAWSVPGGRNYGYTF
TGTGCCTGGAGTGTACCAGGGGGGCGGAACTATGGCTACACCTTC
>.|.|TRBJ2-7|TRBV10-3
CAISEHGTDFEQYF
TGTGCCATCAGTGAGCACGGAACGGACTTCGAGCAGTACTTC
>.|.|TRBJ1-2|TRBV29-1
CSVGTENYGYTF
TGCAGCGTCGGAACAGAGAACTATGGCTACACCTTC
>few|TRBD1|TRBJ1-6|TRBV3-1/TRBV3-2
CASSESGQLYNSPLHF
TGTGCCAGCAGCGAATCGGGACAGCTCTATAATTCACCCCTCCACTTT
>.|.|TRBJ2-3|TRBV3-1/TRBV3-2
CASSQEPGKRDTQYF
TGTGCCAGCAGCCAAGAGCCGGGTAAGCGAGATACGCAGTATTTT
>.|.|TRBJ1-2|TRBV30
CAWTANYGYTF
TGTGCCTGGACAGCGAACTATGGCTACACCTTC
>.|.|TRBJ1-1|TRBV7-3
CASSKLKNTEAFF
TGTGCCAGCAGCAAACTAAAGAACACTGAAGCTTTCTTT
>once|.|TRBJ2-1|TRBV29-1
CSVESGSSYNEQFF
TGCAGCGTTGAGTCCGGGAGCTCCTACAATGAGCAGTTCTTC
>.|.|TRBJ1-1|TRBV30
CASTRPQGGTEAFF
TGTGCCTCGACCCGGCCCCAGGGTGGGACTGAAGCTTTCTTT
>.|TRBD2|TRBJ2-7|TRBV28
CASVERGPNSYEQYF
TGTGCCAGCGTGGAGCGGGGGCCGAACTCCTACGAGCAGTACTTC
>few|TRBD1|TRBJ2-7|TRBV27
CASSRLGQGAYEQYF
TGTGCCAGCAGCCGCCTAGGACAGGGGGCATATGAGCAGTACTTC
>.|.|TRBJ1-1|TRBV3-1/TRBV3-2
CASTPRGLNTEAFF
TGTGCCAGCACACCGCGGGGCTTGAACACTGAAGCTTTCTTT
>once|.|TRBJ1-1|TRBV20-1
CSATNTEAFF
TGCAGTGCAACTAACACTGAAGCTTTCTTT
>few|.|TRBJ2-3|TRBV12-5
CASKWGGPSTDTQYF
TGTGCTAGTAAGTGGGGGGGGCCTAGCACAGATACGCAGTATTTT
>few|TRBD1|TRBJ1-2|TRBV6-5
CATRLGQGAYGYTF
TGTGCCACCCGCTTAGGACAGGGGGCCTATGGCTACACCTTC
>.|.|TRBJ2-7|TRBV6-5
CASTTQGRPSYEQYF
TGTGCCAGCACGACCCAGGGAAGGCCCTCCTACGAGCAGTACTTC
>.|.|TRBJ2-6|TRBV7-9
CASSSDTAGANVLTF
TGTGCCAGCAGCTCCGACACAGCTGGGGCCAACGTCCTGACTTTC
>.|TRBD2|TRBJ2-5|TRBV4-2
CASSQRLAGGPWAETQYF
TGTGCCAGCAGCCAACGGCTAGCGGGGGGTCCATGGGCGGAGACCCAGTACTTC
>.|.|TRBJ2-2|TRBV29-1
CSARRQGFGELFF
TGCAGCGCCCGCCGGCAGGGATTCGGGGAGCTGTTTTTT
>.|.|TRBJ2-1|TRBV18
CASSPLTDNEQFF
TGTGCCAGCTCACCGCTGACTGATAATGAGCAGTTCTTC
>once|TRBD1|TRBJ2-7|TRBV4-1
CASSHPPPGQLAYEQYF
TGCGCCAGCAGCCACCCTCCACCGGGACAGTTAGCCTACGAGCAGTACTTC
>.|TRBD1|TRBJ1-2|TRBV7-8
CASSVRQGGNYGYTF
TGTGCCAGCAGCGTACGACAGGGCGGTAACTATGGCTACACCTTC
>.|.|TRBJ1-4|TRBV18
CASSPGGARHEKLFF
TGTGCCAGCTCACCAGGGGGGGCGCGGCATGAAAAACTGTTTTTT
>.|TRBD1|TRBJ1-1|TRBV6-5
CASSYGYRGAMAFF
TGTGCCAGCAGTTACGGATACAGGGGGGCGATGGCTTTCTTT
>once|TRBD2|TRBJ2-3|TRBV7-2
CASTNSGGRTDTQYF
TGTGCCAGCACCAATAGCGGGGGCCGCACAGATACGCAGTATTTT